This TCR beta chain derives from a study of early T cells in non-severe SARS-CoV-2 infection. Germline CDR1 and CDR2: SNHLY and FYNNEI. The CDR3 contains 14 residues. V dropped 4 bases and J dropped 1 base, with 9 bases sitting between them. TCRdb passed the 5' RACE reads through MiXCR, listing each CDR3 protein once. The sample contains under 90,000 distinct CDR3 sequences, roughly 15% of which appear only once. This clonotype showed up many times. The source is an adult who was a healthcare worker with PCR-confirmed SARS-CoV-2 infection or an uninfected control (not recorded which). Sequenced material: whole blood. V and J are TRBV2 and TRBJ2-3; D ambiguous. CDR3 sequence reads: CASSAGPGTDTQYF. CDR3 in DNA: TGTGCCAGCAGTGCTGGCCCAGGCACAGATACGCAGTATTTT. Full variable domain (remainder filled in from reference TRBV2 and TRBJ2-3): EPEVTQTPSHQVTQMGQEVILRCVPISNHLYFYWYRQILGQKVEFLVSFYNNEISEKSEIFDDQFSVERPDGSNFTLKIRSTKLEDSAMYFCASSAGPGTDTQYFGPGTRLTVL.